This note documents a single T cell receptor (beta chain) sequence. Its antigen remains unidentified. The data were produced by immunoSEQ multiplex PCR, yet TCRdb's version contains in-frame clones alone and is incomplete. The table records 35,000 or so clones, roughly 88% of them present only once. V dropped 3 bases and J dropped 3 bases, with 17 bases sitting between them. This CDR3 contains 17 residues. From germline, CDR1 is MDHEN and CDR2 SYDVKM. These data are taken from a study of T cells in localized non-small cell lung cancer. Overall study findings and caveats: Higher T cell density in the blood was associated with longer overall survival, whereas higher adjacent-lung clonality associated with shorter survival. Adjacent uninvolved lung had the highest clonality, suggesting focused antigen responses. When the top 100 tumor clones were examined, a median approximately 60 of them also appeared in the adjacent lung, which was paired and uninvolved.

The V and J genes are TRBV28 and TRBJ2-2; D not certain. This TCR derives from a woman between 40 and 69 years old with stage I lung adenocarcinoma. The specimen was peripheral blood, collected before any cancer treatment. Here the CDR3 DNA reads TGTGCCAGCAGTTTTCACGTCGCAGAGACTTACACCGGGGAGCTGTTTTTT. It specifies CASSFHVAETYTGELFF.